Listed below are T cell receptor beta chains from one sample, sequenced in a study of T cells after yellow fever vaccination. In TCRdb, the 5' RACE reads were re-called with MiXCR into one record per CDR3 protein. In the table there are 150,000 to 200,000 distinct CDR3 sequences, 11% of which are singletons. Sequencing was performed on CD8+ T cells sorted from PBMCs, taken 15 days after the yellow fever booster vaccination. The receptors were gathered from a man aged 18 to 29 who received the YFV17D yellow fever vaccine. The CDR3 runs from the conserved cysteine through the conserved F or W. The order of the fields is D gene, V gene, clone size, J gene, CDR3 DNA, CDR3 protein. D genes are given only for firm matches. Rows may omit the clone size; those that give it use once, few, many or a size class.

.	TRBV12-5	.	TRBJ2-3	TGTGCTAGTGGTTTCACAGGGTCCGGCACAGATACGCAGTATTTT	CASGFTGSGTDTQYF
TRBD1	TRBV6-2/TRBV6-3	.	TRBJ1-2	TGTGCCAGCAGTTACTGGGACAGGGGCTATGGCTACACCTTC	CASSYWDRGYGYTF
TRBD1	TRBV4-3	few	TRBJ1-2	TGCGCCAGCAGCCAGATACAGGGGAATTATGGCTACACCTTC	CASSQIQGNYGYTF
.	TRBV7-2	.	TRBJ2-7	TGTGCCAGCAGCTCCCCCCCCGATACCGAGCAGTACTTC	CASSSPPDTEQYF
.	TRBV20-1	many	TRBJ2-1	TGCAGTGCCACGGGATACTCCTACAATGAGCAGTTCTTC	CSATGYSYNEQFF
TRBD1	TRBV27	.	TRBJ1-1	TGTGCCAGCAGTTTACGACAGGGGGCCACTGAAGCTTTCTTT	CASSLRQGATEAFF
.	TRBV5-5	.	TRBJ2-7	TGTGCCAGCAGTCCGGAGTGGAGCTCCTACGAGCAGTACTTC	CASSPEWSSYEQYF
.	TRBV12-3/TRBV12-4	few	TRBJ2-2	TGTGCCAGCACCGACGTAGGGGGGGTGAACACCGGGGAGCTGTTTTTT	CASTDVGGVNTGELFF
TRBD2	TRBV7-9	.	TRBJ2-7	TGTGCCAGCAGCCCGGGAAGTAGCGGGCTGCCCGTGCACGAGAAGTACTTC	CASSPGSSGLPVHEKYF
.	TRBV4-2	many	TRBJ2-1	TGTGCCAGCAGCCAAGGTCTGGCAGATCCGAAGCAGTTCTTC	CASSQGLADPKQFF
TRBD2	TRBV5-5	.	TRBJ2-7	TGTGCCAGCAGCCCGTCGGGACTAGCGGGATACGAGCAGTACTTC	CASSPSGLAGYEQYF
.	TRBV7-9	.	TRBJ2-5	TGTGCCAGCAGCGCAAGGGACGGAGAGACCCAGTACTTC	CASSARDGETQYF
.	TRBV15	.	TRBJ1-4	TGTGCCACCAGCAGAGATCTCGGGCAGTTTAATGAAAAACTGTTTTTT	CATSRDLGQFNEKLFF
.	TRBV6-1	few	TRBJ1-2	TGTGCCAGCTGGAAAGGGACCCCGCCCTATGGCTACACCTTC	CASWKGTPPYGYTF
.	TRBV5-1	.	TRBJ2-7	TGCGCCAGCAGCTTGGAAGGACTTTACGAGCAGTACTTC	CASSLEGLYEQYF
.	TRBV6-6	.	TRBJ2-3	TGTGCCAGCAGTTACTCGGGGGCCGCAGATACGCAGTATTTT	CASSYSGAADTQYF
.	TRBV5-6	once	TRBJ2-7	TGTGCCAGCTCCCGACCGGGCAGCTCCTACGAGCAGTACTTC	CASSRPGSSYEQYF
.	TRBV15	many	TRBJ2-3	TGTGCCACCAGCAGCTCTGGAGGGCAGCTCACAGATACGCAGTATTTT	CATSSSGGQLTDTQYF
.	TRBV20-1	.	TRBJ1-5	TGCAGTGCTCAGGACAGAGTGAATAGCAATCAGCCCCAGCATTTT	CSAQDRVNSNQPQHF
.	TRBV4-3	many	TRBJ2-7	TGCGCCAGCAGCCTACGCCAGACAACCCTGGGCTCCTACGAGCAGTACTTC	CASSLRQTTLGSYEQYF
TRBD1	TRBV27	.	TRBJ1-2	TGTGCCAGCAGTCTGGAAGGGACAGGAGGTAACTATGGCTACACCTTC	CASSLEGTGGNYGYTF
.	TRBV20-1	.	TRBJ1-1	TGCAGTGCTTCTGAAGGGTTTGGATTCAACGCTGAAGCTTTCTTT	CSASEGFGFNAEAFF
.	TRBV21-1	.	TRBJ1-4	TGTGCCAGCAGCAAAGAGAGGGGGTGTGTAACTAATGAAAAACTGTTTTTT	CASSKERGCVTNEKLFF
.	TRBV3-1	few	TRBJ1-3	TGTGCCAGCAGCCAAGAGGTAGGGGAATGGCCTTCTGGAAACACCATATATTTT	CASSQEVGEWPSGNTIYF
.	TRBV4-2	few	TRBJ1-2	TGTGCCAGCAGCCAATCCGGGGCATATGGCTACACCTTC	CASSQSGAYGYTF
.	TRBV7-9	many	TRBJ2-3	TGTGCCAGCAGCTTTCCGGTTAGCACAGATACGCAGTATTTT	CASSFPVSTDTQYF
.	TRBV9	.	TRBJ2-3	TGTGCCAGCAGCGTGGGTGGCGACCAGGGGGATACGCAGTATTTT	CASSVGGDQGDTQYF
TRBD1	TRBV6-5	.	TRBJ1-2	TGTGCCAGCAGTTCGTTGACAGGGATGACGCTACAGTCAGGTCCGAACTATGGCTACACCTTC	CASSSLTGMTLQSGPNYGYTF
.	TRBV7-8	.	TRBJ1-1	TGTGCCAGCAGCTTCCAGGGTTTGGGGGCCACCGAAGCTTTCTTT	CASSFQGLGATEAFF
TRBD1	TRBV2	few	TRBJ2-7	TGTGCCATCCGGGACAGCCTTTACGAGCAGTACTTC	CAIRDSLYEQYF
.	TRBV4-3	.	TRBJ2-2	TGCGCCAGCAGCCTCAGAGGGGGAGGGCCCGGGGAGCTGTTTTTT	CASSLRGGGPGELFF
.	TRBV4-3	.	TRBJ1-4	TGCGCCAGCAGCCAAGAGCTGGGCTCGGATAATGAAAAACTGTTTTTT	CASSQELGSDNEKLFF
TRBD1	TRBV28	few	TRBJ2-1	TGTGCCAGCAGTGACTTACTCCGGGACAGGGGCACCTACAATGAGCAGTTCTTC	CASSDLLRDRGTYNEQFF
TRBD2	TRBV7-8	.	TRBJ2-1	TGTGCCAGCAGCTTATCTTGGACGGCGGGGGGCCCGGCGAATGAGCAGTTCTTC	CASSLSWTAGGPANEQFF
TRBD1	TRBV15	.	TRBJ2-7	TGTGCCACCAGCCTCGGACAGGTACAAACCTACGAGCAGTACTTC	CATSLGQVQTYEQYF
.	TRBV7-8	.	TRBJ1-5	TGTGCCAGCAGCTTAGGCCGGACTAGCAATCAGCCCCAGCATTTT	CASSLGRTSNQPQHF
TRBD1	TRBV6-4	many	TRBJ2-3	TGTGCCAGCAGTGACGGGACAGGGGGCACAGATACGCAGTATTTT	CASSDGTGGTDTQYF
TRBD1	TRBV7-3	few	TRBJ2-1	TGTGCCAGCAGCTTAAACGGGGACAGGGGACACAATGAGCAGTTCTTC	CASSLNGDRGHNEQFF
.	TRBV7-3	few	TRBJ2-5	TGTGCCAGCAGCTTACGCGCGGGGGCGTACCAAGAGACCCAGTACTTC	CASSLRAGAYQETQYF
.	TRBV4-1	few	TRBJ2-1	TGCGCCAGCAGCCAACTCTTAATCGATATACAGGGACGGAATGAGCAGTTCTTC	CASSQLLIDIQGRNEQFF
.	TRBV9	many	TRBJ2-1	TGTGCCAGCAGCGCCGAATATAGGAGGGGTGAGCAGTTCTTC	CASSAEYRRGEQFF
.	TRBV7-9	.	TRBJ2-5	TGTGCCAGCAGTCTTCAGGTTAAAGAAGAGACCCAGTACTTC	CASSLQVKEETQYF
.	TRBV14	.	TRBJ2-3	TGTGCCAGCAGCCCTTTAGGGGGGCAGGCAGATACGCAGTATTTT	CASSPLGGQADTQYF
.	TRBV18	few	TRBJ1-3	TGTGCCAGCTCACCGGACCAGATTCCTGGAAACACCATATATTTT	CASSPDQIPGNTIYF
TRBD2	TRBV6-2/TRBV6-3	few	TRBJ2-2	TGTGCCAGCAGTCGACTAGCGGAGAACACCGGGGAGCTGTTTTTT	CASSRLAENTGELFF
.	TRBV20-1	many	TRBJ2-5	TGCAGTGCTAGTCGACAGTCCGCGGAGACCCAGTACTTC	CSASRQSAETQYF
.	TRBV6-6	few	TRBJ1-5	TGTGCCAGCAGTTACTCTAGTTGGACGGTATTTCAGCCCCAGCATTTT	CASSYSSWTVFQPQHF
TRBD1	TRBV10-3	.	TRBJ2-3	TGTGCCATCAGGGGCCCGGGACAGGGAAAAAGCACAGATACGCAGTATTTT	CAIRGPGQGKSTDTQYF
.	TRBV20-1	few	TRBJ2-5	TGCAGTGCTTCCCCTTTGAAGGCCCCCAACGAAGAGACCCAGTACTTC	CSASPLKAPNEETQYF
.	TRBV11-2	few	TRBJ1-1	TGTGCCAGCACCTCCCGGGGCCCTGAAGCTTTCTTT	CASTSRGPEAFF
.	TRBV5-1	many	TRBJ2-3	TGCGCCAGCAGCTTGGAGGGGTGGGGCACAGATACGCAGTATTTT	CASSLEGWGTDTQYF
.	TRBV20-1	few	TRBJ1-2	TGCAGTGCTAGAGATTACTCTACAGGCGTTAACTATGGCTACACCTTC	CSARDYSTGVNYGYTF
.	TRBV11-2	few	TRBJ1-2	TGTGCCAGCACCGTTGACCCCCTCGACAGGAGCTATGGCTACACCTTC	CASTVDPLDRSYGYTF
.	TRBV7-2	few	TRBJ1-5	TGTGCCAGCAGCTTAAGAAGGGGGAACAATCAGCCCCAGCATTTT	CASSLRRGNNQPQHF
.	TRBV29-1	many	TRBJ2-7	TGCAGCGCCGGAGGGACTCCGATGGGGTCGGACGAGCAGTACTTC	CSAGGTPMGSDEQYF